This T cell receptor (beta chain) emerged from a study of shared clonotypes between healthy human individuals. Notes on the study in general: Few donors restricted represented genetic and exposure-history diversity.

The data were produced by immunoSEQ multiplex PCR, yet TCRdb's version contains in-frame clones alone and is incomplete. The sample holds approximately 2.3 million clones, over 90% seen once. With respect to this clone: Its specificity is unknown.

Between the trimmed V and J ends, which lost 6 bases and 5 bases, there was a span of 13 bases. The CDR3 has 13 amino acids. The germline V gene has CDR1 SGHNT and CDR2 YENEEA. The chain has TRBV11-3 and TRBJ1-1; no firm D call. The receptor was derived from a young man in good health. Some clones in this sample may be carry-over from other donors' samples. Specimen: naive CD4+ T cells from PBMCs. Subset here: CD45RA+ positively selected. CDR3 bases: TGTGCCAGCAGTCCAGAACACCCAACTGAAGCTTTCTTT. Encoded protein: CASSPEHPTEAFF.